Listed here is a single T cell receptor beta chain. Only in-frame clones appear in the TCRdb table, and some are missing; sequencing was by immunoSEQ multiplex PCR. The sample carries some 150,000 clones, 90% recorded once. This sample is drawn from a study of cytomegalovirus exposure and HLA in healthy donors. The ends lost 0 bases at V and 4 bases at J; junction bases unmatched: 10. The CDR3 has 17 residues. Germline V gene data show CDR1 as SGHRS and CDR2 as YFSETQ. This rearrangement joins TRBV5-1 to TRBJ1-2; TRBD1 aligns across 9 bases. The TCR sequence derives from a woman in her twenties or thirties in good health and CMV-seropositive. What was sequenced was PBMCs. CDR3 bases: TGCGCCAGCAGCTTGGATTTCCCCGACAGGGGGGCCTATGGCTACACCTTC. Translation: CASSLDFPDRGAYGYTF.